This T cell receptor (beta chain) was sequenced in a study of T cell responses to AZD1222 COVID-19 vaccine. Study results and caveats: Reports say nearly half of spike-specific TCRs go after unmutated variant regions. The donor cohort was predominantly white British with a female majority, and clonal diversity may have been underestimated. Baseline seropositivity occurred in only a handful of AZD1222 recipients. Sampling that yielded the repertoires occurred only after the peak T cell response.

On this clone itself: Antigen specificity is unknown.

Sequencing was performed with immunoSEQ multiplex PCR; in TCRdb, only in-frame clones are kept and a portion is missing. This repertoire shows more than 35,000 clones, about 83% found once; its top ten account for under 65%. The CDR3 consists of 13 residues. The germline V gene encodes CDR1 SGHNT and CDR2 YYREEE (reference sequence). Trimming removed 0 bases from V and 2 bases from J, with 6 bases in between. The source was peripheral blood, collected on day 0 of AZD1222 vaccination. The sequence was collected from an adult in good health. The gene calls are TRBV5-4 and TRBJ2-7; D is undetermined. CDR3 in DNA: TGTGCCAGCAGCTTGGCCCTTACCTACGAGCAGTACTTC. It specifies CASSLALTYEQYF.